One and the same sample provided the 30 T cell receptor beta chains below, sequenced in a study of shared clonotypes between healthy human individuals. Libraries were prepared by immunoSEQ multiplex PCR; TCRdb keeps only in-frame clonotypes and omits some of them. This sample has millions of clones, with approximately 92% found just once. Input material: naive CD4+ T cells sorted from blood. Sample subset: CD45RA+ positively selected. The receptors derive from a young man in good health.

The chain couples TRBV27 to TRBJ2-7, with D possibly matching TRBD1 (6 bases). This CDR3 has 16 amino acids. Germline V CDR1 and CDR2: MNHEY, SMNVEV (reference sequence). V was shortened by 6 bases and J by 2 bases, with 20 bases between the two germline ends. CDR3: CASSAKGQPVPYEQYF. The CDR3 nucleotides are TGTGCCAGCAGCGCCAAGGGACAACCGGTACCCTACGAGCAGTACTTC.

The V call is TRBV25-1, the J call TRBJ2-1; D unclear. The germline V and J ends were trimmed by 3 bases and 0 bases, with 9 bases remaining between them. The CDR3 is 15 residues long. CDR1 and CDR2 (germline): MGHDK, SYGVNS. CDR3 region: CASSDWQSSYNEQFF. CDR3 nucleotide sequence: TGTGCCAGCAGTGACTGGCAGAGCTCCTACAATGAGCAGTTCTTC.

V is TRBV10-2 and J is TRBJ2-2, with D uncertain. This CDR3 is 15 amino acids long. V shed 8 bases and J shed 5 bases, with 18 bases lying between them. Germline assignment: CDR1 WSHSY and CDR2 SAAADI. DNA of the CDR3: TGCGCCAGCTCGCAAGGATGGGTAAAAACCGGGGAGCTGTTTTTT. Residues: CASSQGWVKTGELFF.

The chain joins TRBV19 to TRBJ2-7; D might be TRBD1 (6 bases). Germline V gives CDR1 LNHDA, CDR2 SQIVND (reference sequence). The germline V and J ends were trimmed by 3 bases and 2 bases, with 11 bases remaining between them. The CDR3 spans 14 residues. The CDR3 bases are TGTGCCAGTAGTATTAGGGGACAAACCTACGAGCAGTACTTC. It is translated as CASSIRGQTYEQYF. The full variable domain, its missing parts supplied by reference TRBV19 and TRBJ2-7, is DGGITQSPKYLFRKEGQNVTLSCEQNLNHDAMYWYRQDPGQGLRLIYYSQIVNDFQKGDIAEGYSVSREKKESFPLTVTSAQKNPTAFYLCASSIRGQTYEQYFGPGTRLTVT.

In regard to this clone: The sample has other DNA sequences that encode this CDR3 too. The J gene is TRBJ1-2, the V gene TRBV11-2, with TRBD1 as a possible D gene (5 bases). The ends were cut back, 5 bases at V and 5 bases at J, with 12 bases in the middle. The CDR3 is 13 amino acids. From germline, CDR1 is SGHAT and CDR2 FQNNGV. The CDR3 sequence: CASSPGEGYGYTF. The CDR3 DNA reads TGTGCCAGCAGCCCTGGGGAGGGGTATGGCTACACCTTC.

The chain couples TRBV5-6 to TRBJ2-1; 8 nucleotides match TRBD1. CDR3 size: 15 residues. Trimming cost V 1 base and J 6 bases; bases outside gene matches: 6. Germline V gene sequence: CDR1 SGHDT, CDR2 YYEEEE. CDR3 DNA sequence: TGTGCCAGCAGCTTGTTCGGACAGGGAATCAATGAGCAGTTCTTC. Its translation: CASSLFGQGINEQFF.

V usage is TRBV7-8 and J usage is TRBJ1-2; D uncertain. The V gene lost 1 base and the J gene lost 4 bases, with 7 bases spanning the gap. Germline V gene sequence: CDR1 SGHVS, CDR2 FQNEAQ. The CDR3 is 13 residues long. The CDR3 loop reads CASSLERGYGYTF. The CDR3 bases are TGTGCCAGCAGCTTAGAACGAGGCTATGGCTACACCTTC.

The rearrangement links TRBV29-1 to TRBJ1-1; D is unclear. The CDR3 runs 13 residues. Germline-derived CDR1 and CDR2 are SQVTM and ANQGSEA. With 7 bases removed from V and 0 bases from J, the gap between germline ends came to 12 bases. For the CDR3, the DNA is TGCAGCGCCACAGACCCCTTGAACACTGAAGCTTTCTTT. Its protein product is CSATDPLNTEAFF. The entire variable domain, with the rest obtained from reference TRBV29-1 and TRBJ1-1, is as follows: SAVISQKPSRDICQRGTSLTIQCQVDSQVTMMFWYRQQPGQSLTLIATANQGSEATYESGFVIDKFPISRPNLTFSTLTVSNMSPEDSSIYLCSATDPLNTEAFFGQGTRLTVV.

V is TRBV27 and J is TRBJ1-4; D gene unclear. There are 15 residues in the CDR3. Germline CDR1 reads MNHEY; CDR2 reads SMNVEV (reference sequence). V was trimmed by 5 bases and J by 0 bases, leaving 10 bases between them. CDR3 in amino acids: CASSPLDATNEKLFF. In DNA, the CDR3 is TGTGCCAGCAGTCCCCTGGACGCAACTAATGAAAAACTGTTTTTT.

The CDR3 sequence: CASSQDWVPGASGANVLTF. CDR3 DNA sequence: TGTGCCAGCAGCCAAGACTGGGTACCAGGGGCGTCCGGGGCCAACGTCCTGACTTTC. The chain links TRBV4-2 to TRBJ2-6; D perhaps matches TRBD1 (6 bases). The CDR3 runs to 19 residues. Trimming removed 0 bases from V and 4 bases from J, with 19 bases in between. In germline, CDR1 is LGHNA, CDR2 YNFKEQ.

The J gene is TRBJ2-3, the V gene TRBV30, with D maybe TRBD2 (6 bases). The CDR3 loop spans 16 amino acids. In germline, CDR1 is GTSNPN, CDR2 SVGIG (reference sequence). V was clipped by 2 bases and J by 0 bases, with 15 bases between them. The CDR3 coding sequence is TGTGCCTGGAGTTCTGCGGGGATTACTAGCACAGATACGCAGTATTTT. Residues: CAWSSAGITSTDTQYF.

V and J are TRBV7-9 and TRBJ1-1, with D possibly matching TRBD1 (5 bases). CDR1 is SEHNR, CDR2 FQNEAQ, per germline (reference sequence). There are 12 residues in the CDR3. V was pared by 9 bases and J by 4 bases, with 12 bases between. The chain's CDR3 is CASAGAGTEAFF. CDR3 sequence (DNA): TGTGCCAGTGCCGGGGCTGGCACTGAAGCTTTCTTT.

Written as DNA, the CDR3 is TGCGCCAGCAGCTCCTCCTCTGCTAGCGGGAGGGCCGGCACAGATACGCAGTATTTT. Its translation is CASSSSSASGRAGTDTQYF. This chain links TRBV5-1 with TRBJ2-3, with TRBD2 matching over 12 bases. V shed 3 bases and J 1 base; nucleotides not matched to a gene: 12. The CDR3 totals 19 residues. Germline CDR1 reads SGHRS; CDR2 reads YFSETQ.

The gene calls are TRBV5-1 and TRBJ2-1; D unclear. The germline V gene encodes CDR1 SGHRS and CDR2 YFSETQ. Trimming removed 0 bases at V and 4 bases at J, with 8 bases between. This CDR3 has 14 amino acids. CDR3 protein: CASSLAGYYNEQFF. CDR3 bases: TGCGCCAGCAGCTTGGCCGGGTATTACAATGAGCAGTTCTTC. The full variable domain, with the rest looked up from reference TRBV5-1 and TRBJ2-1, is KAGVTQTPRYLIKTRGQQVTLSCSPISGHRSVSWYQQTPGQGLQFLFEYFSETQRNKGNFPGRFSGRQFSNSRSEMNVSTLELGDSALYLCASSLAGYYNEQFFGPGTRLTVL.

The chain uses TRBV4-1 and TRBJ2-5; D is ambiguous. With 1 base removed from V and 9 bases from J, the gap between germline ends came to 12 bases. This CDR3 spans 13 amino acids. Germline CDR1 reads MGHRA; CDR2 reads YSYEKL. CDR3 coding DNA: TGCGCCAGCAGCCAAGCCCGTCCTCAGGCCCAGTACTTC. Translation: CASSQARPQAQYF.

The chain links TRBV6-6 to TRBJ1-5, with 8 bases lining up with TRBD1. The CDR3 totals 15 residues. The V gene's germline CDR1 is MNHNY and CDR2 SVGAGI (reference sequence). V shed 5 bases and J 3 bases; nucleotides not matched to a gene: 6. The CDR3 here is CASSTTQGDNQPQHF. In DNA form, the CDR3 reads TGTGCCAGCAGTACCACACAGGGGGACAATCAGCCCCAGCATTTT.

The rearrangement uses TRBV19 and TRBJ2-7; TRBD1 is a possible D gene (8 bases). There are 14 residues in the CDR3. V was clipped by 9 bases and J by 1 base, with 16 bases between them. Germline V gene lookup returns CDR1 LNHDA and CDR2 SQIVND (reference sequence). CDR3 sequence reads: CARPQRDRSYEQYF. For the CDR3, the DNA is TGTGCCAGACCTCAGCGGGACAGGTCCTACGAGCAGTACTTC.

This rearrangement joins TRBV2 to TRBJ1-3, with 12 bases that match TRBD1. Germline CDR1 SNHLY, CDR2 FYNNEI. The length of the CDR3 is 16 residues. V gave up 4 bases and J gave up 6 bases; unmatched junction bases: 7. DNA for the CDR3: TGTGCCAGCAGTGGGATATCGGGACAGGGGGCAAACACCATATATTTT. Its protein is CASSGISGQGANTIYF. Using reference TRBV2 and TRBJ1-3 for the parts outside the CDR3, the full variable domain is EPEVTQTPSHQVTQMGQEVILRCVPISNHLYFYWYRQILGQKVEFLVSFYNNEISEKSEIFDDQFSVERPDGSNFTLKIRSTKLEDSAMYFCASSGISGQGANTIYFGEGSWLTVV.

The chain combines TRBV27 with TRBJ1-1; D remains unclear. There are 13 residues in the CDR3. CDR1 is MNHEY, CDR2 SMNVEV, per germline (reference sequence). The V end was cut by 6 bases, the J end by 7 bases, with 15 bases between. As DNA, the CDR3 is TGTGCCAGCAGAGATAACCAGGCCTTTGAAGCTTTCTTT. It codes for CASRDNQAFEAFF.

The chain has TRBV4-3 and TRBJ2-2; D tentatively fits TRBD1 or TRBD2 (5 bases each). Looked up from germline, CDR1 is LGHNA and CDR2 is YSLEER. The ends were cut back, 1 base at V and 6 bases at J, with 12 bases in the middle. This CDR3 is built from 15 residues. CDR3 sequence: CASSQVGADPGELFF. CDR3 nucleotides: TGCGCCAGCAGCCAAGTCGGGGCGGATCCCGGGGAGCTGTTTTTT.

On this clone itself: At the DNA level, this CDR3 is encoded by other sequences in the same sample as well. This rearrangement joins TRBV28 to TRBJ1-1; D remains unclear. V was shortened by 5 bases and J by 0 bases, with 7 bases between the two germline ends. Germline V gives CDR1 MDHEN, CDR2 SYDVKM. This CDR3 comprises 13 residues. CDR3 coding DNA: TGTGCCAGCAGTCCTAACCTGAACACTGAAGCTTTCTTT. Translating gives CASSPNLNTEAFF.

V usage is TRBV18 and J usage is TRBJ2-7; TRBD2 agrees at 7 bases. Germline V gene data show CDR1 as KGHSH and CDR2 as LQKENI. The CDR3 consists of 16 residues. J was trimmed by 7 bases and V by 0 bases; bases with no gene match: 12. The CDR3 protein is CASSPPGGRRTGEQYF. The DNA for the CDR3 is TGTGCCAGCTCACCACCGGGGGGGAGGAGGACTGGGGAGCAGTACTTC. The full variable domain, completed using reference TRBV18 and TRBJ2-7, is NAGVMQNPRHLVRRRGQEARLRCSPMKGHSHVYWYRQLPEEGLKFMVYLQKENIIDESGMPKERFSAEFPKEGPSILRIQQVVRGDSAAYFCASSPPGGRRTGEQYFGPGTRLTVT.

J is TRBJ1-1 and V is TRBV2, with D unresolved. This CDR3 spans 14 amino acids. V was pared by 6 bases and J by 1 base, with 12 bases between. Per the germline V gene, CDR1 is SNHLY and CDR2 is FYNNEI. The CDR3 is CASSLLLGNTEAFF. CDR3 nucleotide sequence: TGTGCCAGCAGCCTCCTCCTCGGGAACACTGAAGCTTTCTTT. The whole variable domain, remainder taken from reference TRBV2 and TRBJ1-1, is EPEVTQTPSHQVTQMGQEVILRCVPISNHLYFYWYRQILGQKVEFLVSFYNNEISEKSEIFDDQFSVERPDGSNFTLKIRSTKLEDSAMYFCASSLLLGNTEAFFGQGTRLTVV.

The gene calls are TRBV5-1 and TRBJ2-2; the match to TRBD1 covers 9 bases. After removal of 0 bases from V and 4 bases from J, the junction contained 4 bases not matched to a gene. This CDR3 spans 16 amino acids. Per germline, CDR1 SGHRS and CDR2 YFSETQ. For the CDR3, the DNA is TGCGCCAGCAGCTTGGCGGGACAGGGCGGCACCGGGGAGCTGTTTTTT. Protein product: CASSLAGQGGTGELFF.

V is TRBV21-1 and J is TRBJ2-7; the table assigns TRBD2, which was not confirmed against the DNA. TRBV21-1 is deemed a pseudogene. The CDR3 runs 13 residues. The CDR3 nucleotides read TGTGCCAGCAGCAAAGAAGCGACCTACGAGCAGTACTTC. This codes for CASSKEATYEQYF.

The rearrangement joins TRBV5-4 to TRBJ2-2; D is possibly TRBD1 or TRBD2 (6 bases each). The V end was cut by 4 bases, the J end by 4 bases, with 14 bases between. The CDR3 loop spans 15 amino acids. The germline V gene has CDR1 SGHNT and CDR2 YYREEE (reference sequence). In DNA, the CDR3 is TGTGCCAGCAGCCCGGAGGGGGGTACCACCGGGGAGCTGTTTTTT. Protein product: CASSPEGGTTGELFF.

The genes are TRBV6-5 and TRBJ2-1, with D maybe TRBD1 (8 bases). V lost 0 bases and J 8 bases, leaving 17 bases between the germline ends. The CDR3 covers 16 residues. Per the germline V gene, CDR1 is MNHEY and CDR2 is SVGAGI. The CDR3 DNA sequence: TGTGCCAGCAGTTACTCGCCTGGGGGGGGACAGGATGAGCAGTTCTTC. Translation gives CASSYSPGGGQDEQFF.

This clone was seen once. The chain has TRBV2 and TRBJ2-1, with D unclear. Germline CDR1 is SNHLY and CDR2 is FYNNEI. Trimming left V 4 bases short and J 10 bases short, with 11 bases between. The CDR3 has 12 residues. In DNA form, the CDR3 reads TGTGCCAGCAGTGGTGTAGCCCCCGAGCAGTTCTTC. Translating it yields CASSGVAPEQFF.

A word on this clone: Other DNA sequences in this specimen translate into the identical CDR3. V and J are TRBV28 and TRBJ1-2; 7 bases match TRBD1. Germline V gene lookup returns CDR1 MDHEN and CDR2 SYDVKM. The CDR3 runs 13 residues. V lost 3 bases, J lost 5 bases, and 3 bases stayed unmatched. The CDR3 DNA follows: TGTGCCAGCAGTTTGACAGGGTATTATGGCTACACCTTC. Its protein product is CASSLTGYYGYTF.

The CDR3 DNA reads as TGCGCCAGCAGCCAACCTATATACCTACCTCAGAACACTGAAGCTTTCTTT. It is translated as CASSQPIYLPQNTEAFF. V and J are TRBV4-1 and TRBJ1-1, with D unresolved. Deletions cut 2 bases from V and 1 base from J, with 17 bases between. The CDR3 covers 17 residues. The V gene's germline CDR1 is MGHRA and CDR2 YSYEKL.